This T cell receptor beta chain was sequenced in a study of blood T cell repertoires in COVID-19. Study details: Samples came from the United States, Italy and Spain, spanning acute and convalescent COVID-19. T cells, B-cell-depleted T cells, or PBMCs provided the cDNA or gDNA that served as material.

Per the original data handling: Using reference gene primer amplification, nucleated cell counts were estimated. The assay was immunoSEQ multiplex PCR, and TCRdb's table has in-frame clones only and misses some. V, J and clone size reflect that table, while D and trimming were determined from the DNA. The data contain 130,000 to 150,000 clones, 85% to 90% of them seen just once; the ten biggest clones take up 3% to 3.5%. The sequenced material came from peripheral blood. The sequence was obtained from a woman aged 60 to 75 with active COVID-19.

CDR3 loop: CASSPKGLEGTEAFF. CDR3 in DNA: TGTGCCAGCAGTCCCAAAGGGCTTGAGGGCACTGAAGCTTTCTTT. J is TRBJ1-1 and V is TRBV27; D is unclear. The CDR3 totals 15 residues. Trimming pared 5 bases from V and 4 bases from J, leaving 17 bases between. CDR1 and CDR2 (germline): MNHEY, SMNVEV (reference sequence).